A single sample is the source of the 6 T cell receptor beta chains below, sequenced in a study of T cell responses to AZD1222 COVID-19 vaccine. Sequenced by immunoSEQ multiplex PCR; TCRdb stores in-frame clones only, minus some. The data hold 160,000 or so clones, with 88% observed a single time. Specimen: peripheral blood, collected 28 days after the second AZD1222 dose. The receptor set was obtained from an adult who received the AZD1222 COVID-19 vaccine.

For the CDR3, the DNA is TGTGCCAGCAGCCGAACCTCCGGGCCCCAGCATTTT. This gives the protein CASSRTSGPQHF. The chain is built from TRBV7-8 and TRBJ1-5, with D unclear. Trimming removed 5 bases at V and 9 bases at J, with 11 bases between. Germline V lookup: CDR1 SGHVS, CDR2 FQNEAQ. This CDR3 contains 12 residues.

This chain uses TRBV7-9 with TRBJ1-1, with a tentative D call TRBD1 (6 bases). The V and J ends lost 11 bases and 2 bases respectively, with 18 bases between them. The CDR3 sequence is 14 residues long. CDR1 and CDR2 (germline): SEHNR, FQNEAQ (reference sequence). The chain's CDR3 is CAPSGTPPNTEAFF. The CDR3 DNA reads TGTGCCCCCTCCGGGACACCGCCCAACACTGAAGCTTTCTTT.

The count of this clone is one. This chain links TRBV7-2 with TRBJ1-3; D gene ambiguous. Germline V gene sequence: CDR1 SGHTA, CDR2 FQGNSA. V was pared by 7 bases and J by 1 base, with 20 bases between. The CDR3 consists of 17 residues. As DNA, the CDR3 is TGTGCCAGCACCCGAAGGAAGGGAGCTTCTTCTGGAAACACCATATATTTT. Translating it yields CASTRRKGASSGNTIYF.

The rearrangement uses TRBV12-3 or TRBV12-4 and TRBJ1-2; D call uncertain. Trimming stripped 6 bases from V and 6 bases from J, with 11 bases between. This CDR3 region has 12 residues. The CDR3 DNA reads as TGTGCCAGCAGCCTGGACCGCCATGGCTACACCTTC. Its translation: CASSLDRHGYTF.

The V call is TRBV28, the J call TRBJ1-5; D gene uncertain. Germline V CDR1 and CDR2: MDHEN, SYDVKM. The V and J ends lost 3 bases and 16 bases respectively, with 16 bases between them. The CDR3 covers 12 residues. The CDR3 DNA follows: TGTGCCAGCAGTTTCGAGGCCCATTCACTTCATTTT. It codes for CASSFEAHSLHF.

This clone was detected a few times. Here the CDR3 DNA reads TGCGCCAGCAGCCAAGGGGACAGGGCTGGAAACACCATATATTTT. Protein: CASSQGDRAGNTIYF. The rearrangement uses TRBV4-3 and TRBJ1-3; 9 bases line up with TRBD1. The CDR3 is 15 residues long. The J segment lost 2 bases and the V segment lost 1 base, leaving 0 bases of the junction unmatched. CDR1 LGHNA and CDR2 YSLEER come from the germline V gene.